Presented here are 10 T cell receptor beta chains from one specimen sequenced in a study of identical twins. TCRdb recomputed calls from the 5' RACE reads with MiXCR, one row per CDR3 protein. The table shows about 480,000 distinct CDR3 sequences, with approximately 15% occurring only once. This same sample was also part of a study on yellow fever vaccine responses in identical twins.

Sequences were obtained from CD4+ T cells sorted from blood. The source is a woman under 30 in good health.

This clonotype was observed a handful of times. The V call is TRBV7-3, the J call TRBJ2-3, with 8 bases that match TRBD1. Germline CDR1 is SGHTA and CDR2 is FQGTGA. There are 15 residues in the CDR3. V was clipped by 5 bases and J by 5 bases; unmatched bases: 9. DNA of the CDR3: TGTGCCAGCAGCGCCAGGGGGCGCAGTATAGATACGCAGTATTTT. It translates to CASSARGRSIDTQYF. Combining the CDR3 with reference TRBV7-3 and TRBJ2-3 gives the whole variable domain GAGVSQTPSNKVTEKGKYVELRCDPISGHTALYWYRQSLGQGPEFLIYFQGTGAADDSGLPNDRFFAVRPEGSVSTLKIQRTERGDSAVYLCASSARGRSIDTQYFGPGTRLTVL.

This clonotype was found a few times. The V and J genes are TRBV7-2 and TRBJ2-5; TRBD2 is a possible D gene (5 bases). CDR1 and CDR2 (germline): SGHTA, FQGNSA. The V and J ends lost 1 base and 0 bases respectively, with 9 bases between them. This CDR3 is built from 15 residues. CDR3 in DNA: TGTGCCAGCAGCTTAGGGGTAGCGAACCAAGAGACCCAGTACTTC. This sequence encodes CASSLGVANQETQYF.

This clonotype was found a few times. The CDR3 is CASSSAGPGELFF. The CDR3, as DNA: TGTGCCAGCAGCTCAGCGGGACCCGGGGAGCTGTTTTTT. The chain joins TRBV11-3 to TRBJ2-2; TRBD2 matches at 7 bases. Trimming took 4 bases from V and 6 from J; bases not matched to a gene: 2. The CDR3 totals 13 residues. The germline V gene has CDR1 SGHNT and CDR2 YENEEA.

This clonotype appeared a few times. The chain carries TRBV5-1 and TRBJ2-1; 9 bases fit TRBD2. This CDR3 has 14 amino acids. Trimming took 4 bases from V and 7 from J; bases not matched to a gene: 6. Per germline, CDR1 SGHRS and CDR2 YFSETQ. The DNA for the CDR3 is TGCGCCAGCAGCCCAGGACTAGCGAGGAATGAGCAGTTCTTC. Its translation is CASSPGLARNEQFF.

This clonotype showed up just a few times. This chain links TRBV7-2 with TRBJ2-5, with D perhaps assigned TRBD1 or TRBD2 (5 bases each). CDR1 and CDR2 from the germline V gene are SGHTA and FQGNSA. V was trimmed by 2 bases and J by 0 bases, leaving 13 bases between them. This CDR3 has 16 residues. CDR3 sequence reads: CASSLLGTVDQETQYF. As DNA, the CDR3 is TGTGCCAGCAGCTTACTGGGGACCGTAGACCAAGAGACCCAGTACTTC.

The rearrangement links TRBV7-8 to TRBJ2-1; TRBD1 might be the D (6 bases). The V gene lost 1 base and the J gene lost 3 bases, with 16 bases spanning the gap. Germline V gene data show CDR1 as SGHVS and CDR2 as FQNEAQ. CDR3 size: 17 residues. CDR3 DNA sequence: TGTGCCAGCAGCTTAGATTCGACAGGAAATCTCTACAATGAGCAGTTCTTC. The encoded protein is CASSLDSTGNLYNEQFF. The variable domain in full, with the rest retrieved from reference TRBV7-8 and TRBJ2-1, is GAGVSQSPRYKVAKRGQDVALRCDPISGHVSLFWYQQALGQGPEFLTYFQNEAQLDKSGLPSDRFFAERPEGSVSTLKIQRTQQEDSAVYLCASSLDSTGNLYNEQFFGPGTRLTVL.

This clonotype was detected a few times. This chain connects TRBV29-1 to TRBJ2-2; the D is unclear. V dropped 0 bases and J dropped 1 base, with 12 bases sitting between them. Germline V gene sequence: CDR1 SQVTM, CDR2 ANQGSEA. The CDR3 sequence is 16 residues long. CDR3 sequence (DNA): TGCAGCGTTGAAGATCCGGGTAAAGAGAACACCGGGGAGCTGTTTTTT. It specifies CSVEDPGKENTGELFF.

This clonotype was picked up a small number of times. The genes are TRBV5-1 and TRBJ1-1; 8 positions agree with TRBD1. This CDR3 is 14 amino acids long. V shed 4 bases and J 4 bases; nucleotides not matched to a gene: 6. Germline V gene data show CDR1 as SGHRS and CDR2 as YFSETQ. Written as DNA, the CDR3 is TGCGCCAGCAGCCCCGGACAGGGAGGCACTGAAGCTTTCTTT. Amino acids: CASSPGQGGTEAFF.

This clonotype was counted between two and nine times. The chain has TRBV28 and TRBJ2-7; possibly TRBD1 for D (5 bases). CDR3 length equals 13 residues. CDR1 and CDR2 (germline): MDHEN, SYDVKM. Trimming pared 7 bases from V and 0 bases from J, leaving 10 bases between. The CDR3 sequence is CASNDRHSYEQYF. DNA of the CDR3: TGTGCCAGCAACGACAGACACTCCTACGAGCAGTACTTC.

This clonotype has just a few counts. The chain couples TRBV25-1 to TRBJ2-1; 7 nucleotides agree with TRBD1. Trimming at V came to 4 bases and at J to 5 bases, leaving 8 bases not matched to a gene. The CDR3 contains 15 residues. CDR1 and CDR2 (germline): MGHDK, SYGVNS. The CDR3 DNA is TGTGCCAGCAGTGGCCCGGGACAGCAAGACAATGAGCAGTTCTTC. It codes for CASSGPGQQDNEQFF.